This TCR beta chain was retrieved from a study of blood T cell repertoires in COVID-19. Across the study: The United States, Italy and Spain supplied acute and convalescent COVID-19 samples. Sources were T cells, B-cell-depleted T cells, or PBMCs; the material itself was cDNA or gDNA.

Germline CDR1 is SNHLY and CDR2 is FYNNEI. V was pared by 3 bases and J by 0 bases, with 6 bases of the junction left unmatched. This CDR3 contains 16 residues. Per the original methods: Reference gene primers were amplified, and this amplification served to estimate nucleated cell counts. TCRdb's copy holds only in-frame clones and misses some; the assay was immunoSEQ multiplex PCR. The DNA was the basis for D and trimming; V, J and clone size are from that table. The table has under 95,000 clones, roughly 85% seen once. Source material: peripheral blood. The rearrangement joins TRBV2 to TRBJ2-3; 7 nucleotides line up with TRBD2. The receptor comes from a man aged 60 to 75 with acute or convalescent COVID-19. CDR3 loop: CASSELGGESTDTQYF. The CDR3 nucleotides read TGTGCCAGCAGTGAGCTTGGGGGGGAAAGCACAGATACGCAGTATTTT. The full variable domain, with the rest looked up from reference TRBV2 and TRBJ2-3, is EPEVTQTPSHQVTQMGQEVILRCVPISNHLYFYWYRQILGQKVEFLVSFYNNEISEKSEIFDDQFSVERPDGSNFTLKIRSTKLEDSAMYFCASSELGGESTDTQYFGPGTRLTVL.